This TCR delta chain originates from a study of gamma-delta chains in newborns, infants, children. Study context: Microbial exposure reportedly drives polyclonal innate γδ T cell expansion after birth.

This clone was seen only a few times. TCRdb's protein, taken from a much larger clone, differs from this DNA's translation at residue 4, likely owing to a read error; the protein displayed comes from the DNA. TCRdb reran clone calling via CATT on the reads. This sample has 7,200 or so delta-chain clones, with 2.1% found just once. CDR1 is GEAIGNYY, CDR2 EKD, per germline. This CDR3 contains 16 residues. Sequencing was carried out using blood. The clonotype was recovered from a child who was a newborn, infant or young child, either healthy, febrile or measles-vaccinated (not recorded which). This rearrangement joins TRDV2 to TRDJ2; 8 positions agree with TRDD3. CDR3 protein: CACGTLGDALTAQLFF. CDR3 DNA: TGTGCCTGTGGCACCTTGGGGGATGCTTTGACAGCACAACTCTTCTTT.